These T cell receptor beta chains were read from a single sample in a study of blood T cell repertoires in COVID-19. Method: immunoSEQ multiplex PCR; TCRdb's copy keeps in-frame clones and lacks some. The table has 7,000 or so clones, around 89% seen once. Material for sequencing was peripheral blood. The source is a man older than 75 with active COVID-19. Each CDR3 is given with its conserved first and last residue. D genes are given only for firm matches. Not all rows give a size; the values are once, few, many and, for expanded clones, a class.

TRBJ2-3,.,.,TRBV9,CASSGGLSASTDTQYF,TGTGCCAGCAGCGGTGGACTGTCGGCTAGCACAGATACGCAGTATTTT
TRBJ1-2,TRBD1,once,TRBV3-1/TRBV3-2,CASSQRQGGYGYTF,TGTGCCAGCAGCCAACGACAGGGAGGCTATGGCTACACCTTC
TRBJ1-5,.,.,TRBV10-3,CAISESGQGNQPQHF,TGTGCCATCAGTGAGTCAGGCCAGGGAAATCAGCCCCAGCATTTT
TRBJ2-1,TRBD1,.,TRBV4-1,CASSWTRTGGSENEQFF,TGCGCCAGCAGCTGGACCAGAACAGGGGGATCTGAGAATGAGCAGTTCTTC
TRBJ2-7,TRBD2,.,TRBV6-1,CASSESSGRAVDEQYF,TGTGCCAGCAGTGAAAGCAGCGGGAGGGCCGTCGACGAGCAGTACTTC
TRBJ2-5,TRBD1,.,TRBV5-1,CASSPGPQGAGETQYF,TGCGCCAGCAGCCCTGGTCCACAGGGGGCGGGAGAGACCCAGTACTTC
TRBJ1-1,.,.,TRBV24-1,CATSSTVQEEAFF,TGTGCCACCAGTTCCACGGTACAGGAAGAAGCTTTCTTT
TRBJ2-7,TRBD2,.,TRBV27,CASSFLAGTGEQYF,TGTGCCAGCAGTTTTCTAGCGGGTACAGGCGAGCAGTACTTC
TRBJ2-7,.,.,TRBV7-9,CASTGQTSGEQYF,TGTGCCAGTACAGGACAGACTTCGGGGGAGCAGTACTTC
TRBJ2-3,.,.,TRBV9,CASTGSWSDTQYF,TGTGCCAGCACGGGAAGTTGGTCAGATACGCAGTATTTT
TRBJ2-5,.,once,TRBV19,CASSITGSQETQYF,TGTGCCAGTAGTATAACAGGGTCCCAAGAGACCCAGTACTTC
TRBJ1-1,.,.,TRBV7-9,CASKPAPGTPETEAFF,TGTGCCAGCAAGCCAGCTCCCGGGACACCAGAAACTGAAGCTTTCTTT
TRBJ2-7,.,.,TRBV14,CASSQGEGGYEQYF,TGTGCCAGCAGCCAAGGGGAAGGAGGCTACGAGCAGTACTTC
TRBJ2-2,.,few,TRBV12-3/TRBV12-4,CASSFYGELFF,TGTGCCAGCAGTTTCTACGGGGAGCTGTTTTTT
TRBJ2-5,.,once,TRBV28,CASTRVMVQETQYF,TGTGCCAGCACCAGGGTAATGGTCCAAGAGACCCAGTACTTC
TRBJ1-5,.,.,TRBV24-1,CATSDSLFAGNQPQHF,TGTGCCACCAGTGATTCCCTTTTCGCGGGCAATCAGCCCCAGCATTTT
TRBJ1-1,TRBD1,.,TRBV18,CASSLSGTGFGTEAFF,TGTGCCAGCTCACTCTCCGGGACAGGGTTTGGAACTGAAGCTTTCTTT
TRBJ2-1,TRBD2,.,TRBV11-2,CASSPSPASGSLGEQFF,TGTGCCAGCAGCCCATCCCCGGCTAGCGGGAGTTTAGGTGAGCAGTTCTTC
TRBJ2-2,.,.,TRBV7-2,CASSPRLANTGELFF,TGTGCCAGCAGCCCCCGGTTAGCAAACACCGGGGAGCTGTTTTTT
TRBJ1-1,TRBD1,.,TRBV19,CASKRQGTDTEAFF,TGTGCCAGTAAGAGACAGGGGACCGACACTGAAGCTTTCTTT
TRBJ1-4,TRBD1,.,TRBV6-5,CASSYGTVVKEKLFF,TGTGCCAGCAGTTACGGGACAGTCGTTAAGGAAAAACTGTTTTTT
TRBJ2-2,.,.,TRBV6-5,CASSYGGRVTGELFF,TGTGCCAGCAGTTACGGAGGGAGAGTCACCGGGGAGCTGTTTTTT
TRBJ2-5,.,.,TRBV4-1,CASSQDSWGDVLAQYF,TGCGCCAGCAGCCAAGATTCTTGGGGGGACGTCTTGGCCCAGTACTTC
TRBJ1-2,.,.,TRBV7-2,CASSPRAGFVYGYTF,TGTGCCAGCAGCCCCAGAGCGGGGTTCGTCTATGGCTACACCTTC
TRBJ2-2,.,.,TRBV28,CASFSNTGELFF,TGTGCCAGCTTCTCGAACACCGGGGAGCTGTTTTTT
TRBJ1-6,TRBD1,.,TRBV6-2/TRBV6-3,CASSYPRQGATSPLHF,TGTGCCAGCAGTTACCCCAGACAGGGGGCAACGTCACCCCTCCACTTT
TRBJ2-2,.,.,TRBV7-8,CASSLLRGRMRTGELFF,TGTGCCAGCAGCTTGCTAAGAGGGAGGATGAGAACCGGGGAGCTGTTTTTT
TRBJ1-4,TRBD1,.,TRBV5-4,CASSSGGIGEKLFF,TGTGCCAGCAGCTCAGGGGGGATTGGTGAAAAACTGTTTTTT
TRBJ2-2,TRBD1,.,TRBV7-2,CASRTDRGGTGELFF,TGTGCCAGCAGGACCGACAGGGGTGGAACCGGGGAGCTGTTTTTT
TRBJ2-7,.,once,TRBV2,CATGGEYEQYF,TGTGCCACGGGGGGCGAATACGAGCAGTACTTC
TRBJ2-5,.,once,TRBV7-2,CASSPLLPRETQYF,TGTGCCAGCAGCCCACTTCTTCCACGAGAGACCCAGTACTTC
TRBJ2-3,TRBD2,.,TRBV18,CASSQTGTSSTDTQYF,TGTGCCAGCTCACAAACCGGGACTAGCAGCACAGATACGCAGTATTTT
TRBJ2-2,TRBD2,.,TRBV7-3,CASSLFPLAGPNTGELFF,TGTGCCAGCAGCTTATTCCCCCTAGCGGGACCGAACACCGGGGAGCTGTTTTTT
TRBJ1-2,.,.,TRBV27,CASSFDSNYGYTF,TGTGCCAGCAGTTTTGACAGTAACTATGGCTACACCTTC
TRBJ2-1,TRBD2,.,TRBV7-2,CASSHRRVAGSYNEQFF,TGTGCCAGCAGTCACCGGCGGGTAGCGGGAAGCTACAATGAGCAGTTCTTC
TRBJ2-7,.,.,TRBV18,CASSTGAYEQYF,TGTGCCAGCTCGACTGGGGCGTACGAGCAGTACTTC
TRBJ2-5,.,.,TRBV28,CASSLGGPRPKTQYF,TGTGCCAGCAGTTTAGGTGGCCCCCGCCCCAAGACCCAGTACTTC
TRBJ2-3,.,once,TRBV5-5,CASSHGQTSTDTQYF,TGTGCCAGCAGCCACGGACAGACTAGCACAGATACGCAGTATTTT
TRBJ1-1,.,.,TRBV6-5,CASSSLYTEAFF,TGTGCCAGCAGTTCCCTATACACTGAAGCTTTCTTT
TRBJ1-4,.,.,TRBV27,CASSFPTRTSTNEKLFF,TGTGCCAGCAGTTTCCCGACTAGGACATCAACTAATGAAAAACTGTTTTTT
TRBJ2-3,TRBD1,.,TRBV7-3,CASSRETGSSTDTQYF,TGTGCCAGCAGCCGCGAGACAGGGTCTAGCACAGATACGCAGTATTTT
TRBJ1-2,.,.,TRBV12-3/TRBV12-4,CASSLSSGGYTF,TGTGCCAGCAGTTTGTCTTCAGGCGGCTACACCTTC
TRBJ2-7,.,.,TRBV5-5,CASSPGGASYEQYF,TGTGCCAGCAGCCCCGGCGGGGCCTCCTACGAGCAGTACTTC
TRBJ2-1,.,once,TRBV19,CASSWTVNNEQFF,TGTGCCAGTAGCTGGACAGTCAACAATGAGCAGTTCTTC
TRBJ1-1,TRBD1,.,TRBV27,CASSIDRAIPEAFF,TGTGCCAGCAGTATCGACAGGGCAATCCCTGAAGCTTTCTTT
TRBJ1-4,TRBD1,once,TRBV28,CASRTGGTTNEKLFF,TGTGCCAGCAGGACAGGGGGGACAACTAATGAAAAACTGTTTTTT
TRBJ2-2,TRBD1,.,TRBV7-9,CASSLTGIGELFF,TGTGCCAGCAGCTTGACAGGGATCGGGGAGCTGTTTTTT
TRBJ1-5,TRBD1,once,TRBV6-5,CASRETGRSNQPQHF,TGTGCCAGCAGGGAGACAGGGCGGAGCAATCAGCCCCAGCATTTT
TRBJ1-2,TRBD1,.,TRBV28,CASRSGTGGLYGYTF,TGTGCCAGCAGATCCGGGACAGGGGGTTTATATGGCTACACCTTC
TRBJ2-3,TRBD2,.,TRBV28,CASSPLAGGPPDTQYF,TGTGCCAGCAGCCCACTAGCGGGAGGGCCCCCAGATACGCAGTATTTT
TRBJ2-5,TRBD1,.,TRBV27,CASRNRGETQYF,TGTGCCAGCAGGAACAGGGGAGAGACCCAGTACTTC
TRBJ2-3,TRBD2,once,TRBV18,CASSPQAGGDTQYF,TGTGCCAGCTCACCCCAAGCGGGGGGGGATACGCAGTATTTT
TRBJ2-1,TRBD2,.,TRBV4-1,CASRQIPPGLAGEGSYNEQFF,TGCGCCAGCAGACAAATACCTCCGGGACTAGCGGGAGAGGGTTCCTACAATGAGCAGTTCTTC
TRBJ2-7,.,.,TRBV2,CASSVRYEQYF,TGTGCCAGCTCAGTTCGATACGAGCAGTACTTC